A single sample gave rise to the 16 T cell receptor beta chains below, sequenced in a study of memory CD4+ T cells and cytomegalovirus serostatus. Single viable CD3+CD4+CD8-CD45RO+ cells were sorted as the memory CD4+ T cells. This table comes from immunoSEQ multiplex PCR, and its TCRdb copy is limited to in-frame clones, with some not included. Of just under 95,000 clones listed, about 80% are singletons. Specimen: memory CD4+ T cells from blood. The receptors derive from an adult in good health and CMV-seropositive.

The V call is TRBV18, the J call TRBJ2-7; TRBD1 aligns across 7 bases. Germline CDR1 is KGHSH and CDR2 is LQKENI. V lost 3 bases and J lost 2; bases outside the gene matches: 10. This CDR3 region has 16 residues. DNA for the CDR3: TGTGCCAGCTCACCGCAGACAGGGTCGGGCCCCTACGAGCAGTACTTC. Its translation: CASSPQTGSGPYEQYF. Full variable domain (missing parts from reference TRBV18 and TRBJ2-7): NAGVMQNPRHLVRRRGQEARLRCSPMKGHSHVYWYRQLPEEGLKFMVYLQKENIIDESGMPKERFSAEFPKEGPSILRIQQVVRGDSAAYFCASSPQTGSGPYEQYFGPGTRLTVT.

The chain carries TRBV5-8 and TRBJ1-5; D ambiguous. The germline V gene encodes CDR1 SGHTS and CDR2 YDEGEE. The CDR3 length is 17 residues. The V end was cut by 0 bases, the J end by 1 base, with 14 bases between. CDR3 DNA sequence: TGTGCCAGCAGCTTGGATGTCCTGGCGGTGAGCAATCAGCCCCAGCATTTT. Translated, it gives CASSLDVLAVSNQPQHF.

The chain carries TRBV19 and TRBJ2-7; D possibly matches TRBD1 or TRBD2 (5 bases each). In germline, CDR1 is LNHDA, CDR2 SQIVND (reference sequence). The CDR3 has 15 amino acids. Deletions cut 4 bases from V and 0 bases from J, with 13 bases between. In nucleotides, the CDR3 is TGTGCCAGTAGTACCCTGGGGGAAAGCTCCTACGAGCAGTACTTC. Translating it yields CASSTLGESSYEQYF.

This clone was seen a handful of times. V and J are TRBV18 and TRBJ2-3; D is perhaps TRBD1 (6 bases). V lost 6 bases and J lost 3, with 10 bases in between. This CDR3 has 13 residues. Germline CDR1 KGHSH, CDR2 LQKENI. CDR3 sequence (DNA): TGTGCCAGCTCGGGACATAAAACAGATACGCAGTATTTT. It specifies CASSGHKTDTQYF.

This chain joins TRBV4-2 and TRBJ2-3; D is perhaps TRBD2 (5 bases). This CDR3 spans 15 amino acids. The V gene lost 0 bases and the J gene lost 2 bases, with 9 bases spanning the gap. From germline, CDR1 is LGHNA and CDR2 YNFKEQ. In nucleotides, the CDR3 is TGTGCCAGCAGCCAAGAGTCGGGGATCACAGATACGCAGTATTTT. This encodes CASSQESGITDTQYF.

The chain links TRBV7-9 to TRBJ1-2; TRBD1 matches at 9 bases. Germline values: CDR1 SEHNR, CDR2 FQNEAQ (reference sequence). The V gene end was trimmed by 4 bases and the J gene end by 5 bases; junction bases not matched to a gene: 2. The CDR3 is 13 amino acids. DNA of the CDR3: TGTGCCAGCAGCTACGGACAGGGGTATGGCTACACCTTC. Translation gives CASSYGQGYGYTF.

V and J are TRBV18 and TRBJ1-1; TRBD1 is a possible D gene (5 bases). This CDR3 has 15 amino acids. The germline V and J ends were trimmed by 3 bases and 6 bases, with 17 bases remaining between them. Germline V gene data show CDR1 as KGHSH and CDR2 as LQKENI. The CDR3: CASSPPLRAGPEAFF. In nucleotides, the CDR3 is TGTGCCAGCTCACCCCCTTTGCGGGCGGGACCTGAAGCTTTCTTT.

The chain carries TRBV6-5 and TRBJ1-2; D perhaps matches TRBD1 (6 bases). Germline lookup yields CDR1 MNHEY and CDR2 SVGAGI. The length of the CDR3 is 15 residues. V was shortened by 6 bases and J by 7 bases, with 21 bases between the two germline ends. In DNA, the CDR3 is TGTGCCAGCAGAAGAGCCCCAGGGGAGACGGGTGGCTACACCTTC. This sequence encodes CASRRAPGETGGYTF.

The J gene is TRBJ2-7, the V gene TRBV10-3; 9 positions agree with TRBD1. CDR1 and CDR2 (germline): ENHRY, SYGVKD. The CDR3 is 13 residues long. The V and J ends lost 6 bases and 5 bases, in that order; junction bases with no gene match: 5. In DNA form, the CDR3 reads TGTGCCATCAGGGGGACAGGGATCCACGAGCAGTACTTC. Translation gives CAIRGTGIHEQYF.

V usage is TRBV6-1 and J usage is TRBJ1-5; D gene unclear. The CDR3 runs to 15 residues. Germline assignment: CDR1 MNHNS and CDR2 SASEGT. The V end was cut by 7 bases, the J end by 3 bases, with 16 bases between. CDR3 amino acids: CASNRWRIDNQPQHF. The CDR3 coding sequence is TGTGCCAGCAACCGATGGAGGATAGACAATCAGCCCCAGCATTTT.

This clone was detected only once. The rearrangement uses TRBV29-1 and TRBJ2-7; D is unclear. Trimming took off 6 bases at V and 0 bases at J, with 15 bases between the two ends. Germline V CDR1 and CDR2: SQVTM, ANQGSEA. The CDR3 loop spans 14 amino acids. CDR3: CSVGRTESSYEQYF. CDR3 nucleotides: TGCAGCGTGGGTCGGACGGAGAGCTCCTACGAGCAGTACTTC.

The chain combines TRBV11-1 with TRBJ2-7; tentatively, D is TRBD1 (6 bases). Germline V gene lookup returns CDR1 SGHAT and CDR2 FQDESV (reference sequence). This CDR3 comprises 15 residues. Trimming cost V 2 bases and J 1 base, with 12 bases left between them. The CDR3 loop reads CASSLSVQGSYEQYF. CDR3 in DNA: TGTGCCAGCAGCTTAAGCGTGCAGGGGTCCTACGAGCAGTACTTC.

This chain uses TRBV6-1 with TRBJ1-4; D might be TRBD1 (6 bases). This CDR3 contains 14 residues. Looked up from germline, CDR1 is MNHNS and CDR2 is SASEGT. V was shortened by 5 bases and J by 4 bases, with 11 bases between the two germline ends. DNA of the CDR3: TGTGCCAGCAGTACCGACAGGAATAATGAAAAACTGTTTTTT. Its protein is CASSTDRNNEKLFF.

The DNA of the CDR3 is TGCGCCAGCAGCCAAGACTTCGAGGGGGAAAAACTGTTTTTT. Translation: CASSQDFEGEKLFF. This sequence joins TRBV4-3 and TRBJ1-4; maybe TRBD1 (5 bases). The CDR3 totals 14 residues. Germline V lookup: CDR1 LGHNA, CDR2 YSLEER. V was pared by 0 bases and J by 8 bases, with 10 bases between.

This clone counts as medium-sized. V usage is TRBV5-6 and J usage is TRBJ2-5; the D gene is possibly TRBD2 (5 bases). Trimming left V 4 bases short and J 4 bases short, with 11 bases between. CDR1 and CDR2 from the germline V gene are SGHDT and YYEEEE. This CDR3 has 13 amino acids. CDR3 loop: CASSPLGRETQYF. CDR3 DNA: TGTGCCAGCAGCCCCCTAGGGAGAGAGACCCAGTACTTC.

This clone showed up just a few times. The V gene is TRBV19, the J gene TRBJ2-7; TRBD1 matches at 7 bases. Germline-derived CDR1 and CDR2 are LNHDA and SQIVND (reference sequence). Germline trimming cut 2 bases from V and 5 bases from J; bases unmatched to any gene: 6. The CDR3 totals 14 residues. CDR3 sequence reads: CASSIPGQFNEQYF. In DNA form, the CDR3 reads TGTGCCAGTAGTATACCGGGACAGTTCAACGAGCAGTACTTC.